Listed below are T cell receptor beta chains from one sample, sequenced in a study of prognosis after radiotherapy for stage I lung cancer. TCRdb re-called the multiplex PCR reads with MiXCR, one entry per CDR3 protein. The data show under 30,000 distinct CDR3 sequences, with around 30% seen just once and about 12% held by the top ten. Material: PBMCs, obtained before or after stereotactic body radiation therapy (not recorded which). Receptors originate from a donor of 50 years or more with non-small cell lung cancer. CDR3s include the opening cysteine and the closing phenylalanine or tryptophan. A D gene is named only where the DNA matches it firmly. Only some rows state a clone size, as once, few, many or a class for expanded clones.

many	TRBV7-9	TRBJ1-2	TRBD1	TGTGCCAGCAGCTTAGACAGGGGGGACTATGGCTACACCTTC	CASSLDRGDYGYTF
many	TRBV6-4	TRBJ1-2	TRBD1	TGTGCCAGCAGTGATGGCCACACGGACAGGAGGTACGGCTACACCTTC	CASSDGHTDRRYGYTF
many	TRBV7-8	TRBJ2-7	.	TGTGCCAGCAGCACCCGGGCGGACGAGCAGTACTTC	CASSTRADEQYF
many	TRBV7-9	TRBJ2-7	TRBD2	TGTGCCGGCAGCTTATCGGGACTAGGGACCGAGCAGTACTTC	CAGSLSGLGTEQYF
.	TRBV6-9	TRBJ1-2	.	TGTGCCAGCAGTTGGCAGTGCCGGGACGGCTACACCTTC	CASSWQCRDGYTF
many	TRBV4-1	TRBJ1-2	TRBD1	TGCGCCAGCAGCCAAGATCAGGGGGGCAACTATGGCTACACCTTC	CASSQDQGGNYGYTF
few	TRBV5-6	TRBJ2-1	.	TGTGCCAGCAGCTTGGCAGAGATATACAATGAGCAGTTCTTC	CASSLAEIYNEQFF
.	TRBV28	TRBJ1-2	.	TGTGCCAGCAGTTTATCGGTGGGGGGAGTTGGCTACACCTTC	CASSLSVGGVGYTF
once	TRBV5-1	TRBJ2-3	TRBD1	TGCTCCAGCAGAGGGACAGGGGGTCTAAGTAGCACAGATACGCAGTATTTT	CSSRGTGGLSSTDTQYF
.	TRBV12-3/TRBV12-4	TRBJ2-2	.	TGTGCCAGCAGTTTTACGCTAGAGAACACCGGGGAGCTGTTTTTT	CASSFTLENTGELFF
many	TRBV28	TRBJ2-5	.	TGTGCCAGCAGTTTAGGAGAGACCCAGTACTTC	CASSLGETQYF
medium-sized	TRBV6-4	TRBJ2-1	TRBD1	TGTGCCAGCAGTGACACAGGGGGCTCTTACAATGAGCAGTTCTTC	CASSDTGGSYNEQFF
.	TRBV28	TRBJ2-7	TRBD2	TGTGCCAGCAGTTCTAGCGGGAGCGTGGGTGCCTACGAGCAGTACTTC	CASSSSGSVGAYEQYF
many	TRBV6-1	TRBJ1-1	.	TGTGCCGGAAAGACAGACACTGAAGCTTTCTTT	CAGKTDTEAFF
many	TRBV28	TRBJ2-7	.	TGTGCCAGCAGTTTCCAGGGCTACGAGCAGTACTTC	CASSFQGYEQYF
many	TRBV18	TRBJ1-4	TRBD1	TGTGCCAGCTCAGCCTCCGGGACAGCAAATAATGAAAAACTGTTTTTT	CASSASGTANNEKLFF
many	TRBV10-3	TRBJ2-1	.	TGTGCCATCAGTGAGTCGAAGGGTCCAAGCTCCTACAATGAGCAGTTCTTC	CAISESKGPSSYNEQFF
many	TRBV9	TRBJ2-4	.	TGTGCCAGCAGCCCCGGACAGTCTGCTTCCAAAAACATTCAGTACTTC	CASSPGQSASKNIQYF
many	TRBV6-1	TRBJ1-6	.	TGTGCCAGCAGTGAAGTTCGCGTTTCACCCCTCCACTTT	CASSEVRVSPLHF
many	TRBV7-9	TRBJ2-5	TRBD1	TGTGCCAGCAGCCGGACAGGGGGAGAGACCCAGTACTTC	CASSRTGGETQYF
few	TRBV9	TRBJ1-1	TRBD1	TGTGCCAGCAGCCCTTTGACAGGGCCGCCGGAAGCTTTCTTT	CASSPLTGPPEAFF
many	TRBV28	TRBJ1-1	TRBD1	TGTGCCAGCAGATTCCTACCGCGGGACAGTCGTCCTTTCTTT	CASRFLPRDSRPFF
medium-sized	TRBV28	TRBJ1-2	TRBD1	TGTGCCAGCAGTCTGGGACAGTATGGCTACACCTTC	CASSLGQYGYTF
many	TRBV3-1	TRBJ2-1	.	TGTGCCAGCAGCCCCCAGGGACTCCCTGGGAATGAGCAGTTCTTC	CASSPQGLPGNEQFF
many	TRBV28	TRBJ1-1	TRBD1	TGTGCCAGCAGGGCGACAGGGCGAGCTTTCTTT	CASRATGRAFF
.	TRBV28	TRBJ2-3	.	TGTGCCAGCAGTTTATCCACATCCGCGGGGCGCACAGATACGCAGTATTTT	CASSLSTSAGRTDTQYF
.	TRBV5-5	TRBJ1-1	.	TGTGCCAGCAGCTTGCGGCAGGCCGCCGGGAGCTTCGAAGCTTTCTTT	CASSLRQAAGSFEAFF
many	TRBV7-3	TRBJ1-3	.	TGTGCCAGCAGCTTATTATGGTCAGGGGATTCTCTCAGGGACACCATATATTTT	CASSLLWSGDSLRDTIYF
many	TRBV19	TRBJ1-6	.	TGTGCCAGTAAGGGGCGGGGAAGAAATTCACCCCTCCACTTT	CASKGRGRNSPLHF
many	TRBV6-1	TRBJ2-2	.	TGTGCCAGCAGCCCACCCTTAGCGTTTTTGAGGTACCGTGAGAACACCGGGGAGCTGTTTTTT	CASSPPLAFLRYRENTGELFF
once	TRBV5-1	TRBJ2-3	TRBD1	TGCGCCAGCAGCTTGAAAGGGGGACAGGGGACAGATACGCAGTATTTC	CASSLKGGQGTDTQYF
many	TRBV6-1	TRBJ1-1	.	TGTGCCAGCAGGTTGTACAGAGGGGACACTGAAGCTTTCTTT	CASRLYRGDTEAFF
many	TRBV7-9	TRBJ2-7	.	TGTGCCAGCAGCTTGAACACCGCCTACGAGCAGTACTTC	CASSLNTAYEQYF
medium-sized	TRBV19	TRBJ2-7	.	TGTGCCGTAGGGGGGGACTACGAGCAGTACTTC	CAVGGDYEQYF
many	TRBV7-9	TRBJ2-2	TRBD2	TGTGCCAGCAGCTTAGTACCTAGCGGGGGGGCAAACACCGGGGAGCTGTTTTTT	CASSLVPSGGANTGELFF
.	TRBV5-1	TRBJ2-3	TRBD1	TGCGCCAGCAGCTGGTCCCGGCCGGGTAGGGGGCGAGATACGAAGTATTTT	CASSWSRPGRGRDTKYF
many	TRBV3-1	TRBJ2-3	TRBD2	TGTGCCAGCAGCCAAGAGAGGGCGGGAGTCGTTGCAGATACGCAGTATTTT	CASSQERAGVVADTQYF
many	TRBV10-3	TRBJ1-1	.	TGTGCCATCAGTGCGGTTAACACTGAAGCTTTCTTT	CAISAVNTEAFF
many	TRBV9	TRBJ2-2	TRBD1	TGTGCCAGCAGCTCACGACAGGGGGCGGGCGGGGAGCTGTTTTTT	CASSSRQGAGGELFF
many	TRBV5-1	TRBJ1-2	.	TGCGCCAGCAGTTCCAATTCCCTATATGGCTACACCTTC	CASSSNSLYGYTF
.	TRBV12-3/TRBV12-4	TRBJ1-1	.	TGTGCCAGCAGTTTAAGGGGGATTGGGGACACTGAAGCTTTCTTT	CASSLRGIGDTEAFF
many	TRBV11-2	TRBJ2-3	.	TGTGCCAGCGCGGATAATCTCCGGACTAACAAGTATACAGATACGCAGTATTTT	CASADNLRTNKYTDTQYF
many	TRBV9	TRBJ2-3	TRBD1	TGTGCCAGCAGCGTAGCGGCAGGGGGCGTGACAGATACGCAGTATTTT	CASSVAAGGVTDTQYF
many	TRBV28	TRBJ1-2	TRBD1	TGTGCCAGCAGTCACTCCGGGACAGGGGTTTATGGCTACACCTTC	CASSHSGTGVYGYTF
.	TRBV6-1	TRBJ1-6	.	TGTGCCAGCCTGGAGGTGGGAAATTCACACATCCACTTT	CASLEVGNSHIHF
many	TRBV30	TRBJ1-3	TRBD1	TGTGCCTGGCGGCAGGGGGCCCAGGGAAACACCATATATTTT	CAWRQGAQGNTIYF
few	TRBV6-1	TRBJ2-3	.	TGTGCCAGCAGTCGCCGGGACTTGGGTACAGATACGCAGTATTTT	CASSRRDLGTDTQYF
medium-sized	TRBV20-1	TRBJ1-3	TRBD1	TGCAGTGCTAGGGAGGGACAGGGAGGAAACACCATATATTTT	CSAREGQGGNTIYF